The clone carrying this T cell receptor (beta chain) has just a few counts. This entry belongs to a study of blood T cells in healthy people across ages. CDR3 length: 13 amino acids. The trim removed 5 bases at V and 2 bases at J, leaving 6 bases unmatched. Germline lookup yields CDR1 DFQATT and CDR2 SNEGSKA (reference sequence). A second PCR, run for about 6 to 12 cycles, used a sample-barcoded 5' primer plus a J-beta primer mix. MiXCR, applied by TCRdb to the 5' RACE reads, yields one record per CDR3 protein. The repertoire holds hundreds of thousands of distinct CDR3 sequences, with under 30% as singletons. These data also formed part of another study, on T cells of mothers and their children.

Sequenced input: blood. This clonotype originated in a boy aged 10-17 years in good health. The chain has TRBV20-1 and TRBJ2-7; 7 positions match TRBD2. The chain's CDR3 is CSAGGVLTYEQYF. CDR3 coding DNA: TGCAGTGCTGGGGGGGTCCTCACCTACGAGCAGTACTTC.